Listed here are 2 T cell receptor beta chains from one sample, sequenced in a study of a mutant IDH1 vaccine in newly diagnosed glioma. Produced via immunoSEQ multiplex PCR; TCRdb's table is partial and in-frame only. The top ten clones hold roughly 11% of a sample with approximately 37,000 clones, approximately 50% of them seen once. Time point described: week 5, during vaccination. A 20-mer mutant IDH1 peptide at 300 ug was injected subcutaneously with topical imiquimod. What these receptors recognize is not known. The specimen comprised PBMCs, sampled from a glioma patient whose treatment included an IDH1 peptide vaccine. The receptor source for this set is a woman younger than 30 with glioma.

J is TRBJ2-2 and V is TRBV7-2, with TRBD1 matching over 10 bases. The CDR3 is 15 amino acids. From germline, CDR1 is SGHTA and CDR2 FQGNSA. The V and J ends lost 4 bases and 4 bases, in that order; junction bases with no gene match: 3. This CDR3 reads CASSSGQGVTGELFF. The CDR3 coding sequence is TGTGCCAGCAGCTCCGGACAGGGGGTCACCGGGGAGCTGTTTTTT.

The V and J genes are TRBV7-9 and TRBJ2-7; D remains ambiguous. Per germline, CDR1 SEHNR and CDR2 FQNEAQ (reference sequence). The V end was cut by 2 bases, the J end by 3 bases, with 8 bases between. CDR3 length: 13 amino acids. As DNA, the CDR3 is TGTGCCAGCAGCTTATTTGGATTCTACGAGCAGTACTTC. Residues: CASSLFGFYEQYF.